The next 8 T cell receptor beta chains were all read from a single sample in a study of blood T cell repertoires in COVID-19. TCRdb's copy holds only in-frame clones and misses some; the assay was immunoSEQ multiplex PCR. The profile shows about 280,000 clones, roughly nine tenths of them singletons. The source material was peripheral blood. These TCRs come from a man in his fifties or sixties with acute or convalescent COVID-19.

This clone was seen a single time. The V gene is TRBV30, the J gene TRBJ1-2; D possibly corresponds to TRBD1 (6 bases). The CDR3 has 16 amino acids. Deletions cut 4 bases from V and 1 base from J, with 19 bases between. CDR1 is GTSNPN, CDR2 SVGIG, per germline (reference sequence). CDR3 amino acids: CAWTLGGAVGNYGYTF. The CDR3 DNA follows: TGTGCCTGGACCCTCGGGGGGGCAGTTGGTAACTATGGCTACACCTTC.

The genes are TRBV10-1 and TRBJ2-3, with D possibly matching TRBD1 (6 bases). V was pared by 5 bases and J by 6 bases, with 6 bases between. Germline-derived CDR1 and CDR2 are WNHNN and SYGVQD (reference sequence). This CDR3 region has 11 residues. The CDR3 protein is CASSTGDTQYF. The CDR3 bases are TGCGCCAGCAGTACAGGGGATACGCAGTATTTT.

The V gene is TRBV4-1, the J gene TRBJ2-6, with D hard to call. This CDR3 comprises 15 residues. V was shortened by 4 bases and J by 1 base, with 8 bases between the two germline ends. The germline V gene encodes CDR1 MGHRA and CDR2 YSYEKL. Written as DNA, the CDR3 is TGCGCCAGCAGCCGGTCGACTTCTGGGGCCAACGTCCTGACTTTC. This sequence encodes CASSRSTSGANVLTF.

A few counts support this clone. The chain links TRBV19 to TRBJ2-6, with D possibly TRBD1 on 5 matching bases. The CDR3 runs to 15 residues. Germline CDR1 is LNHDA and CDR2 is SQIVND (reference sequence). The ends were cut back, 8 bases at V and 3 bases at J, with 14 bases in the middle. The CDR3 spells CASLRSGLGANVLTF. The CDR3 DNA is TGTGCCAGTCTCCGCTCAGGGCTTGGGGCCAACGTCCTGACTTTC.

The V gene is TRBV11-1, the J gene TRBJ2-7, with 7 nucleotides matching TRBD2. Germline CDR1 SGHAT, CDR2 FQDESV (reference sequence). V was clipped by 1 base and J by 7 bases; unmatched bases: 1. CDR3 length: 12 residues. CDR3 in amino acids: CASSLGGGEQYF. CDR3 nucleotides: TGTGCCAGCAGCTTAGGGGGAGGGGAGCAGTACTTC. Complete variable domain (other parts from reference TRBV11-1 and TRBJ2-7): EAEVAQSPRYKITEKSQAVAFWCDPISGHATLYWYRQILGQGPELLVQFQDESVVDDSQLPKDRFSAERLKGVDSTLKIQPAELGDSAMYLCASSLGGGEQYFGPGTRLTVT.

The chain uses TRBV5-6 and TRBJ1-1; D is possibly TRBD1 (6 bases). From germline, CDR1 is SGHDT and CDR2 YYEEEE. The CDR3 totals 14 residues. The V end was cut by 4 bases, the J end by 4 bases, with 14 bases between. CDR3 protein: CASSRGAFGTEAFF. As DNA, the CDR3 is TGTGCCAGCAGCCGGGGGGCTTTCGGCACTGAAGCTTTCTTT.

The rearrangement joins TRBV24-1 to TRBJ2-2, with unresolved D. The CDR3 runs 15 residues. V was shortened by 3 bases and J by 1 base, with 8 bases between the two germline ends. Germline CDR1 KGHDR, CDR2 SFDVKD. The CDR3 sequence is CATSDPKLNTGELFF. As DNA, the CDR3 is TGTGCCACCAGTGATCCTAAGTTGAACACCGGGGAGCTGTTTTTT.

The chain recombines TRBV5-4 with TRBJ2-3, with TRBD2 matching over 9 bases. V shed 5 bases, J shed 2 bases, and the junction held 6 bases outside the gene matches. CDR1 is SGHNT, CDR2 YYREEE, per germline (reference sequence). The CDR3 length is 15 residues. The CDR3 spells CASSSGTSHTDTQYF. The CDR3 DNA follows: TGTGCCAGCAGTTCCGGGACTAGCCACACAGATACGCAGTATTTT. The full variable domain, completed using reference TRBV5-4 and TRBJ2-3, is ETGVTQSPTHLIKTRGQQVTLRCSSQSGHNTVSWYQQALGQGPQFIFQYYREEENGRGNFPPRFSGLQFPNYSSELNVNALELDDSALYLCASSSGTSHTDTQYFGPGTRLTVL.